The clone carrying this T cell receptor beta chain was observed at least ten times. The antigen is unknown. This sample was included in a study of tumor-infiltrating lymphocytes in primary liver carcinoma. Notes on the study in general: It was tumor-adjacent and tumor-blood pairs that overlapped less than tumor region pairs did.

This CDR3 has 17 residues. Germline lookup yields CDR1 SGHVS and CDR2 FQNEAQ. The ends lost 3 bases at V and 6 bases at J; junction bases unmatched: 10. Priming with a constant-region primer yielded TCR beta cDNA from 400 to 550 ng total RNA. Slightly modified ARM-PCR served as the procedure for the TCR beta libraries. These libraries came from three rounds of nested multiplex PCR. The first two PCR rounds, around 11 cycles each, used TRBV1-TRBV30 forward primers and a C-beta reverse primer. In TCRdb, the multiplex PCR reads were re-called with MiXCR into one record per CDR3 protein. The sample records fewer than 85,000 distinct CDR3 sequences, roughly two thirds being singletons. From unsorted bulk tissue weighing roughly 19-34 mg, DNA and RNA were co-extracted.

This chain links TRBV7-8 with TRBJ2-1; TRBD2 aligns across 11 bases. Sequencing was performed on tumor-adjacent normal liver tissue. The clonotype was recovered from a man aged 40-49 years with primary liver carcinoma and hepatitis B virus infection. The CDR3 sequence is CASSFLAGGPVSNEQFF. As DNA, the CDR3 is TGTGCCAGCAGCTTCTTAGCGGGAGGGCCGGTTTCCAATGAGCAGTTCTTC. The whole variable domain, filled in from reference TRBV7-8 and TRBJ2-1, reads GAGVSQSPRYKVAKRGQDVALRCDPISGHVSLFWYQQALGQGPEFLTYFQNEAQLDKSGLPSDRFFAERPEGSVSTLKIQRTQQEDSAVYLCASSFLAGGPVSNEQFFGPGTRLTVL.